Below, 13 T cell receptor beta chains from the same sample are listed, as sequenced in a study of blood T cell repertoires in COVID-19. The protocol was immunoSEQ multiplex PCR, while the TCRdb copy is restricted to in-frame clones and leaves out a portion. The sample holds 50,000 to 65,000 clones, around nine tenths seen once. Sequenced sample: peripheral blood. The receptors shown here come from a man between 70 and 80 years old with acute or convalescent COVID-19.

The chain joins TRBV7-9 to TRBJ1-1; a weak D match, TRBD1 (5 bases). Trimming took off 2 bases at V and 1 base at J, with 11 bases between the two ends. The CDR3 loop spans 15 amino acids. Per germline, CDR1 SEHNR and CDR2 FQNEAQ (reference sequence). CDR3: CASSLSQGRNTEAFF. DNA of the CDR3: TGTGCCAGCAGCTTAAGTCAGGGCCGGAACACTGAAGCTTTCTTT.

This chain joins TRBV7-2 and TRBJ2-2, with a weak D call TRBD2 (6 bases). This CDR3 is 16 amino acids long. Germline-derived CDR1 and CDR2 are SGHTA and FQGNSA. V lost 0 bases to trimming and J lost 6 bases, with 14 bases between them. The CDR3 bases are TGTGCCAGCAGCTTAGCCCTCGCGGGGACGGCCGGGGAGCTGTTTTTT. It translates to CASSLALAGTAGELFF.

This chain joins TRBV7-9 and TRBJ2-1; 9 positions match TRBD1. This CDR3 is 15 amino acids long. Germline V gene sequence: CDR1 SEHNR, CDR2 FQNEAQ (reference sequence). V shed 4 bases, J shed 3 bases, and the junction held 4 bases outside the gene matches. The CDR3 protein is CASSYRDRDYNEQFF. CDR3 nucleotide sequence: TGTGCCAGCAGCTACCGGGACAGGGACTACAATGAGCAGTTCTTC.

The V call is TRBV7-9, the J call TRBJ2-7, with 7 bases fitting TRBD1. After removal of 3 bases from V and 4 bases from J, the junction contained 9 bases not matched to a gene. The CDR3 is 15 residues long. Germline CDR1 SEHNR, CDR2 FQNEAQ (reference sequence). The CDR3 loop reads CASSFPTGVGYEQYF. CDR3 DNA sequence: TGTGCCAGCAGCTTTCCCACAGGGGTAGGTTACGAGCAGTACTTC.

The chain recombines TRBV30 with TRBJ1-1; D is ambiguous. This CDR3 spans 12 amino acids. In germline, CDR1 is GTSNPN, CDR2 SVGIG (reference sequence). The germline V and J ends were trimmed by 2 bases and 11 bases, with 15 bases remaining between them. DNA of the CDR3: TGTGCCTGGAGTTTGGTGTCTATTGATGCTTTCTTT. Amino acid sequence: CAWSLVSIDAFF.

DNA for the CDR3: TGTGCCAGCAGCGTAGAGGTGGGAGGCTACCTTTATGAGCAGTTCTTC. This gives the protein CASSVEVGGYLYEQFF. The V call is TRBV9, the J call TRBJ2-1; possibly TRBD2 for D (6 bases). The CDR3 has 16 amino acids. From germline, CDR1 is SGDLS and CDR2 YYNGEE. Trimming pared 0 bases from V and 8 bases from J, leaving 18 bases between.

This clone occurred once. The gene calls are TRBV6-2 or TRBV6-3 and TRBJ1-1, with 7 bases lining up with TRBD1. CDR1 is MNHEY, CDR2 SVGEGT, per germline. The J segment lost 3 bases and the V segment lost 5 bases, leaving 6 bases of the junction unmatched. CDR3 length: 14 residues. In DNA form, the CDR3 reads TGTGCCAGCAGTCGAGGGGGCAAGGACACTGAAGCTTTCTTT. Its translation: CASSRGGKDTEAFF.

This chain links TRBV19 with TRBJ2-3; 12 bases match TRBD1. J was trimmed by 7 bases and V by 2 bases; bases with no gene match: 13. Germline V CDR1 and CDR2: LNHDA, SQIVND (reference sequence). The CDR3 is 18 residues long. CDR3 coding DNA: TGTGCCAGTAGTATAAGGTTGGGACAGGGGGCCGGGGGTAATACGCAGTATTTT. Protein sequence: CASSIRLGQGAGGNTQYF.

The chain employs TRBV6-4 and TRBJ2-5, with 8 bases that match TRBD2. CDR1 MRHNA and CDR2 SNTAGT come from the germline V gene. The CDR3 is 19 residues long. Losses at the gene ends were 4 bases for V and 2 bases for J; bases not matched to a gene: 18. The CDR3 region has the DNA TGTGCCAGCAGTGCTCTCGGGGGGGGCATGGCGGCTATGCAAGAGACCCAGTACTTC. This translates into CASSALGGGMAAMQETQYF.

V usage is TRBV18 and J usage is TRBJ2-5, with 7 nucleotides matching TRBD1. Germline V gene sequence: CDR1 KGHSH, CDR2 LQKENI. Losses at the gene ends were 3 bases for V and 4 bases for J; bases not matched to a gene: 5. The CDR3 contains 14 residues. CDR3 DNA: TGTGCCAGCTCACCCATGACAGGGCGAGAGACCCAGTACTTC. Translating it yields CASSPMTGRETQYF.

This sequence joins TRBV27 and TRBJ1-1; D remains ambiguous. This CDR3 spans 13 amino acids. V was shortened by 2 bases and J by 1 base, with 5 bases between the two germline ends. Germline CDR1 reads MNHEY; CDR2 reads SMNVEV (reference sequence). The CDR3 protein is CASSLHRNTEAFF. CDR3 DNA sequence: TGTGCCAGCAGTTTACACAGGAACACTGAAGCTTTCTTT.

The chain is built from TRBV10-2 and TRBJ2-5; 9 nucleotides agree with TRBD1. Germline V gene sequence: CDR1 WSHSY, CDR2 SAAADI. CDR3 length: 17 residues. The junction had 17 bases not matched to a gene; V was cut back by 7 bases and J by 5 bases. The CDR3 region is CASTESFRTGVGETQYF. CDR3 sequence (DNA): TGCGCCAGCACGGAGTCCTTCCGGACAGGGGTGGGGGAGACCCAGTACTTC.

The V call is TRBV19, the J call TRBJ2-7, with D possibly matching TRBD1 (6 bases). V was shortened by 4 bases and J by 3 bases, with 7 bases between the two germline ends. Germline V gene sequence: CDR1 LNHDA, CDR2 SQIVND (reference sequence). CDR3 length: 12 residues. CDR3 in DNA: TGTGCCAGTAGTACAGGGGACTACGAGCAGTACTTC. Translation gives CASSTGDYEQYF.